Below are 17 T cell receptor beta chains sequenced from a single sample in a study of identical twins. Each CDR3 protein is one row after TCRdb ran MiXCR on the 5' RACE reads. Among about 450,000 distinct CDR3 sequences listed, less than 20% were seen once. Specimen: naive T cells sorted from blood. These receptors came from a man aged 50-60 years in good health.

This clonotype was seen at least ten times. The CDR3 reads CASSLGQVFPFDEQFF. The CDR3 DNA reads as TGTGCCAGCAGCTTGGGGCAGGTGTTTCCCTTCGATGAGCAGTTCTTC. The rearrangement uses TRBV5-5 and TRBJ2-1; D unclear. Germline V gene sequence: CDR1 SGHKS, CDR2 YYEKEE (reference sequence). V lost 0 bases, J lost 8 bases, and 18 bases lay in between. The CDR3 is 16 amino acids.

A few counts support this clonotype. This chain joins TRBV10-3 and TRBJ1-1; maybe TRBD1 (6 bases). Germline CDR1 reads ENHRY; CDR2 reads SYGVKD. Trimming cost V 6 bases and J 5 bases, with 13 bases left between them. The CDR3 is made up of 13 amino acids. CDR3 residues: CAIRVDRSTEAFF. Written as DNA, the CDR3 is TGTGCCATCAGGGTGGACAGATCTACTGAAGCTTTCTTT.

This clonotype was counted ten times or more. This chain links TRBV9 with TRBJ2-7; D ambiguous. The V and J ends lost 0 bases and 5 bases respectively, with 15 bases between them. The germline CDR1 and CDR2 sequences are SGDLS and YYNGEE. The CDR3 is made up of 15 amino acids. The CDR3: CASSVGLARSDEQYF. CDR3 bases: TGTGCCAGCAGCGTAGGTTTAGCCCGCTCGGACGAGCAGTACTTC. The full variable domain, with the rest looked up from reference TRBV9 and TRBJ2-7, is DSGVTQTPKHLITATGQRVTLRCSPRSGDLSVYWYQQSLDQGLQFLIQYYNGEERAKGNILERFSAQQFPDLHSELNLSSLELGDSALYFCASSVGLARSDEQYFGPGTRLTVT.

This clonotype was observed a handful of times. The chain employs TRBV4-1 and TRBJ2-7; a possible D gene is TRBD1 (6 bases). This CDR3 contains 14 residues. V shed 5 bases and J shed 4 bases, with 15 bases lying between them. Germline loops: CDR1 MGHRA, CDR2 YSYEKL. The CDR3 loop is CASSTQRRGYEQYF. The CDR3 nucleotides are TGCGCCAGCAGCACCCAGAGAAGGGGGTACGAGCAGTACTTC.

This clonotype was recorded a few times. The rearrangement uses TRBV4-2 and TRBJ2-1; 10 nucleotides line up with TRBD2. Germline V CDR1 and CDR2: LGHNA, YNFKEQ. V was clipped by 0 bases and J by 5 bases; unmatched bases: 1. The length of the CDR3 is 15 residues. DNA for the CDR3: TGTGCCAGCAGCCAAGAGCTAGCGGGGGACAATGAGCAGTTCTTC. It specifies CASSQELAGDNEQFF.

This clonotype came up a few times. This chain joins TRBV5-1 and TRBJ2-1; TRBD1 agrees at 8 bases. The CDR3 totals 18 residues. CDR1 and CDR2 from the germline V gene are SGHRS and YFSETQ. The V and J ends lost 4 bases and 4 bases, in that order; junction bases with no gene match: 16. The CDR3, as DNA: TGCGCCAGCAGCAGCCGGCCGCAGGACAGGGACCCATACAATGAGCAGTTCTTC. It specifies CASSSRPQDRDPYNEQFF.

V usage is TRBV6-5 and J usage is TRBJ1-1; no firm D call. Between the trimmed V and J ends, which lost 0 bases and 9 bases, there was a span of 11 bases. Germline CDR1 reads MNHEY; CDR2 reads SVGAGI. The CDR3 is 13 residues long. The DNA of the CDR3 is TGTGCCAGCAGTTACTCTTCGGACCCTCAAGCTTTCTTT. This encodes CASSYSSDPQAFF.

V gene TRBV20-1 combines with J gene TRBJ1-6; weak D call: TRBD1 (5 bases). The CDR3 is made up of 15 amino acids. With 3 bases removed from V and 5 bases from J, the gap between germline ends came to 14 bases. Germline CDR1 DFQATT, CDR2 SNEGSKA (reference sequence). This chain's CDR3 is CSASRGPLDNSPLHF. Here the CDR3 DNA reads TGCAGTGCTAGTAGGGGCCCCCTTGATAATTCACCCCTCCACTTT.

This clonotype appeared a few times. In DNA, the CDR3 is TGTGCCAGCAGTAGTAGGCTAGCGGGAAACGAGCAGTACTTC. Its translation: CASSSRLAGNEQYF. The chain joins TRBV27 to TRBJ2-7; TRBD2 matches at 9 bases. The V segment lost 5 bases and the J segment 5 bases; nucleotides outside the gene matches: 7. The CDR3 length is 14 residues. Germline loops: CDR1 MNHEY, CDR2 SMNVEV (reference sequence).

CDR3 sequence: CASSTPGIYEQYF. CDR3 DNA sequence: TGTGCCAGCAGTACCCCCGGGATCTACGAGCAGTACTTC. V gene TRBV6-1 combines with J gene TRBJ2-7; the D gene is possibly TRBD2 (5 bases). V shed 5 bases and J shed 3 bases, with 11 bases lying between them. This CDR3 is built from 13 residues. Germline assignment: CDR1 MNHNS and CDR2 SASEGT.

This chain joins TRBV4-3 and TRBJ2-7; tentatively, D is TRBD1 (6 bases). Trimming removed 0 bases from V and 6 bases from J, with 12 bases in between. The CDR3 extends over 14 amino acids. Per the germline V gene, CDR1 is LGHNA and CDR2 is YSLEER. CDR3 residues: CASSQDSQGSEQYF. CDR3 bases: TGCGCCAGCAGCCAAGACTCACAGGGTTCCGAGCAGTACTTC.

This clonotype occurred a few times. The chain is built from TRBV29-1 and TRBJ2-7, with 9 bases fitting TRBD2. This CDR3 contains 15 residues. After removal of 3 bases from V and 3 bases from J, the junction contained 9 bases not matched to a gene. Germline V gene lookup returns CDR1 SQVTM and CDR2 ANQGSEA. CDR3 bases: TGCAGCGTTGAGGCAGGGACTAGCCGAGACTACGAGCAGTACTTC. Translating gives CSVEAGTSRDYEQYF.

In this sample, this clonotype turned up a few times. The gene calls are TRBV12-3 or TRBV12-4 and TRBJ2-1; D is perhaps TRBD2 (6 bases). V lost 6 bases and J lost 9, with 12 bases in between. CDR3 size: 12 residues. The CDR3 here is CASRKLGGEQFF. The CDR3 region has the DNA TGTGCCAGCAGGAAATTGGGGGGTGAGCAGTTCTTC.

The chain uses TRBV10-3 and TRBJ2-7; 8 nucleotides align to TRBD1. V was pared by 6 bases and J by 6 bases, with 10 bases of the junction left unmatched. This CDR3 is built from 14 residues. Germline loops: CDR1 ENHRY, CDR2 SYGVKD. This CDR3 is CAISLKDRVTEQYF. DNA for the CDR3: TGTGCCATCAGCCTCAAGGACAGGGTCACCGAGCAGTACTTC.

This clonotype has ten or more counts. This sequence joins TRBV20-1 and TRBJ2-3; 7 positions match TRBD2. Germline CDR1 DFQATT, CDR2 SNEGSKA (reference sequence). The CDR3 consists of 14 residues. J was trimmed by 1 base and V by 5 bases; bases with no gene match: 6. The CDR3 loop reads CSAGNAGGTDTQYF. The CDR3, as DNA: TGCAGTGCTGGGAACGCGGGGGGCACAGATACGCAGTATTTT.

Ten or more counts support this clonotype. The chain links TRBV20-1 to TRBJ2-1, with 8 bases that match TRBD2. Germline V gives CDR1 DFQATT, CDR2 SNEGSKA (reference sequence). The ends lost 0 bases at V and 9 bases at J; junction bases unmatched: 13. The CDR3 runs 16 residues. Here the CDR3 DNA reads TGCAGTGCTAGAGATCTTCCCGGGAGGGTTTTTGTTGAGCAGTTCTTC. It specifies CSARDLPGRVFVEQFF.

The chain has TRBV15 and TRBJ1-6, with D hard to call. This CDR3 comprises 15 residues. From germline, CDR1 is LNHNV and CDR2 YYDKDF (reference sequence). The V end was cut by 5 bases, the J end by 9 bases, with 17 bases between. The CDR3 DNA reads as TGTGCCACCAGCGCGGGTCCCCAAAAGCGTTCACCCCTCCACTTT. Protein: CATSAGPQKRSPLHF.